What follows describes a single T cell receptor beta chain. Antigen: not known. Data came from immunoSEQ multiplex PCR; TCRdb stores just in-frame clones and leaves some out. This table has 2.3 million or so clones, approximately 93% appearing once. This entry comes from a study of shared clonotypes between healthy human individuals. General study results and limits: Rarefaction analysis demonstrated incomplete sorted-subset sequencing notwithstanding large depth. Non-shared clonotypes displayed generation probabilities falling below those of clonotypes present in all four donors. Estimated clonotype richness was generally higher in naive than memory subsets.

Germline V gene lookup returns CDR1 ENHRY and CDR2 SYGVKD. Between the trimmed V and J ends, which lost 4 bases and 1 base, there was a span of 14 bases. The CDR3 is made up of 15 amino acids. The source of this sequence is a young man in good health. Some clones in this sample may be carry-over from other donors' samples. Sequencing used naive CD4+ T cells from PBMCs. Subset defined: CD45RA+ positively selected. The chain carries TRBV10-3 and TRBJ2-7; the D is unclear. The CDR3 loop reads CAISGWRKESYEQYF. The CDR3 nucleotides read TGTGCCATCAGTGGATGGCGGAAGGAATCCTACGAGCAGTACTTC.